Listed below are T cell receptor beta chains from one sample, sequenced in a study of post-analysis software for immune sequencing data. TCRdb used MiXCR to reprocess the PCR reads, holding one entry per CDR3 protein. The sample includes 600,000 to 700,000 distinct CDR3 sequences, 55% to 60% of them seen just once. Sequences were obtained from blood. The origin of the receptors is a girl between 2 and 10 years old with multiple sclerosis. The CDR3 runs from the conserved cysteine through the conserved F or W. The order of the fields is D gene, CDR3 length, J gene, V gene, clone size, CDR3 protein, CDR3 DNA. D genes are given only for firm matches. A clone size is listed for some rows: how often the clone was seen (once, few, many), or a class if it is expanded.

D gene: NA
CDR3 length: 13
J gene: TRBJ2-5
V gene: TRBV20-1
clone size: few
CDR3 protein: CSASKGARETQYF
CDR3 DNA: TGCAGTGCTAGTAAAGGAGCAAGGGAGACCCAGTACTTC

D gene: NA
CDR3 length: 13
J gene: TRBJ1-2
V gene: TRBV7-9
clone size: NA
CDR3 protein: CASSLNIQYGYTF
CDR3 DNA: TGTGCCAGCAGCTTAAATATTCAGTATGGCTACACCTTC

D gene: TRBD1
CDR3 length: 18
J gene: TRBJ2-1
V gene: TRBV7-9
clone size: once
CDR3 protein: CASSLARGEQGTYNEQFF
CDR3 DNA: TGTGCCAGCAGCTTAGCCCGCGGTGAACAGGGGACCTACAATGAGCAGTTCTTC

D gene: NA
CDR3 length: 17
J gene: TRBJ2-1
V gene: TRBV12-3/TRBV12-4
clone size: NA
CDR3 protein: CASTRSLSGGSYNEQFF
CDR3 DNA: TGTGCCAGCACCCGATCCCTGAGCGGAGGCTCCTACAATGAGCAGTTCTTC

D gene: NA
CDR3 length: 13
J gene: TRBJ2-7
V gene: TRBV4-1
clone size: few
CDR3 protein: CASSQASLGEQYF
CDR3 DNA: TGCGCCAGCAGCCAGGCTAGCCTTGGTGAGCAGTACTTC

D gene: NA
CDR3 length: 11
J gene: TRBJ1-1
V gene: TRBV24-1
clone size: few
CDR3 protein: CATSDYYEAFF
CDR3 DNA: TGTGCCACCAGTGATTACTATGAAGCTTTCTTT

D gene: NA
CDR3 length: 14
J gene: TRBJ2-5
V gene: TRBV6-5
clone size: few
CDR3 protein: CASSYSRIQETQYF
CDR3 DNA: TGTGCCAGCAGTTACTCGAGGATACAAGAGACCCAGTACTTC

D gene: NA
CDR3 length: 14
J gene: TRBJ2-5
V gene: TRBV5-1
clone size: few
CDR3 protein: CAGSLVGGPETQYF
CDR3 DNA: TGCGCCGGCAGCTTGGTCGGGGGGCCGGAGACCCAGTACTTC

D gene: NA
CDR3 length: 15
J gene: TRBJ1-1
V gene: TRBV29-1
clone size: NA
CDR3 protein: CSAYGGKGSGTEAFF
CDR3 DNA: TGCAGCGCCTACGGGGGTAAGGGTTCGGGCACTGAAGCTTTCTTT

D gene: TRBD1
CDR3 length: 14
J gene: TRBJ2-5
V gene: TRBV29-1
clone size: NA
CDR3 protein: CSVRDRAGRETQYF
CDR3 DNA: TGCAGCGTCCGCGACAGGGCAGGGAGAGAGACCCAGTACTTC

D gene: TRBD2
CDR3 length: 16
J gene: TRBJ2-1
V gene: TRBV20-1
clone size: few
CDR3 protein: CSAGRIAGSSYNEQFF
CDR3 DNA: TGCAGTGCTGGACGAATAGCGGGGAGCTCCTACAATGAGCAGTTCTTC

D gene: TRBD2
CDR3 length: 13
J gene: TRBJ2-1
V gene: TRBV6-6
clone size: few
CDR3 protein: CASSYLTSGEQFF
CDR3 DNA: TGTGCCAGCAGTTACCTGACTAGCGGCGAGCAGTTCTTC

D gene: NA
CDR3 length: 14
J gene: TRBJ1-6
V gene: TRBV15
clone size: NA
CDR3 protein: CATSRDEANSPLHF
CDR3 DNA: TGTGCCACCAGCAGAGACGAGGCGAATTCACCCCTCCACTTT

D gene: NA
CDR3 length: 13
J gene: TRBJ1-5
V gene: TRBV2
clone size: NA
CDR3 protein: CASSDRENQPQHF
CDR3 DNA: TGTGCCAGCAGTGACAGAGAGAATCAGCCCCAGCATTTT

D gene: NA
CDR3 length: 16
J gene: TRBJ2-3
V gene: TRBV7-2
clone size: NA
CDR3 protein: CASSLADGAGTDTQYF
CDR3 DNA: TGTGCCAGCAGCTTAGCGGACGGGGCCGGTACAGATACGCAGTATTTT

D gene: TRBD1
CDR3 length: 14
J gene: TRBJ1-1
V gene: TRBV27
clone size: few
CDR3 protein: CASSQRQGNTEAFF
CDR3 DNA: TGTGCCAGCAGTCAACGACAGGGTAACACTGAAGCTTTCTTT

D gene: TRBD2
CDR3 length: 13
J gene: TRBJ2-5
V gene: TRBV12-3/TRBV12-4
clone size: NA
CDR3 protein: CASSLSERGTQYF
CDR3 DNA: TGTGCCAGCAGCCTGTCCGAGCGGGGGACCCAGTACTTC

D gene: NA
CDR3 length: 14
J gene: TRBJ2-3
V gene: TRBV5-1
clone size: few
CDR3 protein: CASSSAVGADTQYF
CDR3 DNA: TGCGCCAGCAGCTCCGCGGTAGGTGCAGATACGCAGTATTTT

D gene: TRBD1
CDR3 length: 17
J gene: TRBJ1-2
V gene: TRBV4-2
clone size: NA
CDR3 protein: CASSPRTSGTGGAGYTF
CDR3 DNA: TGTGCCAGCAGCCCCCGCACCTCCGGGACAGGGGGCGCAGGCTACACCTTC

D gene: NA
CDR3 length: 12
J gene: TRBJ2-5
V gene: TRBV9
clone size: NA
CDR3 protein: CASSGKQETQYF
CDR3 DNA: TGTGCCAGCAGCGGTAAACAAGAGACCCAGTACTTC

D gene: NA
CDR3 length: 15
J gene: TRBJ2-7
V gene: TRBV2
clone size: NA
CDR3 protein: CASSAGHPSSYEQYF
CDR3 DNA: TGTGCCAGCAGTGCTGGGCACCCCAGCTCCTACGAGCAGTACTTC

D gene: NA
CDR3 length: 15
J gene: TRBJ2-5
V gene: TRBV5-1
clone size: NA
CDR3 protein: CASSSAGGSQETQYF
CDR3 DNA: TGCGCCAGCAGCAGTGCCGGGGGATCTCAAGAGACCCAGTACTTC

D gene: TRBD2
CDR3 length: 16
J gene: TRBJ2-3
V gene: TRBV7-9
clone size: NA
CDR3 protein: CASSLSAGGSTDTQYF
CDR3 DNA: TGTGCCAGCAGCTTATCCGCGGGGGGAAGCACAGATACGCAGTATTTT

D gene: TRBD1
CDR3 length: 13
J gene: TRBJ2-1
V gene: TRBV2
clone size: NA
CDR3 protein: CASRLTGSDEQFF
CDR3 DNA: TGTGCCAGCAGGTTGACAGGGTCGGATGAGCAGTTCTTC

D gene: NA
CDR3 length: 13
J gene: TRBJ2-1
V gene: TRBV15
clone size: once
CDR3 protein: CAASRALANEQFF
CDR3 DNA: TGTGCCGCCAGCAGAGCGCTCGCGAATGAGCAGTTCTTC

D gene: TRBD2
CDR3 length: 14
J gene: TRBJ2-5
V gene: TRBV6-1
clone size: NA
CDR3 protein: CASTSGRVGETQYF
CDR3 DNA: TGTGCCAGCACTAGCGGGAGGGTCGGCGAGACCCAGTACTTC

D gene: TRBD2
CDR3 length: 15
J gene: TRBJ2-1
V gene: TRBV4-2
clone size: NA
CDR3 protein: CASSQDRTGGDEQFF
CDR3 DNA: TGTGCCAGCAGCCAAGATCGAACGGGAGGGGATGAGCAGTTCTTC

D gene: TRBD1
CDR3 length: 15
J gene: TRBJ1-1
V gene: TRBV5-1
clone size: few
CDR3 protein: CASSLGQGMNTEAFF
CDR3 DNA: TGCGCCAGCAGCTTGGGACAGGGTATGAACACTGAAGCTTTCTTT

D gene: NA
CDR3 length: 13
J gene: TRBJ1-4
V gene: TRBV7-2
clone size: NA
CDR3 protein: CASSDQGNEKLFF
CDR3 DNA: TGTGCCAGCAGCGACCAGGGAAATGAAAAACTGTTTTTT

D gene: NA
CDR3 length: 16
J gene: TRBJ1-2
V gene: TRBV6-1
clone size: NA
CDR3 protein: CASVMPKGQGNYGYTF
CDR3 DNA: TGTGCCAGCGTGATGCCTAAGGGGCAGGGGAACTATGGCTACACCTTC

D gene: NA
CDR3 length: 12
J gene: TRBJ1-1
V gene: TRBV5-5
clone size: NA
CDR3 protein: CASSLEGGKAFF
CDR3 DNA: TGTGCCAGCAGCTTGGAAGGGGGGAAAGCTTTCTTT

D gene: TRBD1
CDR3 length: 12
J gene: TRBJ1-1
V gene: TRBV20-1
clone size: NA
CDR3 protein: CSATGMNTEAFF
CDR3 DNA: TGCAGCGCGACAGGGATGAACACTGAAGCTTTCTTT

D gene: NA
CDR3 length: 15
J gene: TRBJ2-1
V gene: TRBV5-1
clone size: NA
CDR3 protein: CASSLNGPGRNEQFF
CDR3 DNA: TGCGCCAGCAGCTTGAATGGGCCAGGGCGCAATGAGCAGTTCTTC

D gene: NA
CDR3 length: 12
J gene: TRBJ2-7
V gene: TRBV28
clone size: NA
CDR3 protein: CASRPGQSQQYF
CDR3 DNA: TGTGCCAGCAGACCCGGACAGTCACAACAGTACTTC

D gene: NA
CDR3 length: 14
J gene: TRBJ1-2
V gene: TRBV2
clone size: NA
CDR3 protein: CASVVGFAFYGYTF
CDR3 DNA: TGTGCCAGCGTTGTAGGCTTCGCCTTCTATGGCTACACCTTC

D gene: NA
CDR3 length: 18
J gene: TRBJ2-6
V gene: TRBV25-1
clone size: few
CDR3 protein: CASSELGAGSSGANVLTF
CDR3 DNA: TGTGCCAGCAGTGAACTCGGAGCAGGGAGCTCTGGGGCCAACGTCCTGACTTTC

D gene: TRBD1
CDR3 length: 14
J gene: TRBJ2-7
V gene: TRBV29-1
clone size: NA
CDR3 protein: CSVATGGSSYEQYF
CDR3 DNA: TGCAGCGTTGCAACAGGGGGGTCCTCCTACGAGCAGTACTTC

D gene: NA
CDR3 length: 13
J gene: TRBJ2-3
V gene: TRBV20-1
clone size: NA
CDR3 protein: CSARDSAEDTQYF
CDR3 DNA: TGCAGTGCTAGAGATTCCGCGGAAGATACGCAGTATTTT

D gene: TRBD1
CDR3 length: 15
J gene: TRBJ1-5
V gene: TRBV7-8
clone size: NA
CDR3 protein: CASSVRDRGYQPQHF
CDR3 DNA: TGTGCCAGCAGCGTCCGGGACAGGGGATATCAGCCCCAGCATTTT

D gene: TRBD1
CDR3 length: 16
J gene: TRBJ1-1
V gene: TRBV7-6
clone size: NA
CDR3 protein: CASSLERDRVNTEAFF
CDR3 DNA: TGTGCCAGCAGCTTAGAGAGGGACAGGGTCAACACTGAAGCTTTCTTT

D gene: NA
CDR3 length: 13
J gene: TRBJ2-7
V gene: TRBV12-3/TRBV12-4
clone size: few
CDR3 protein: CASSLYRSYEQYF
CDR3 DNA: TGTGCCAGCAGTTTATACAGGTCCTACGAGCAGTACTTC

D gene: TRBD2
CDR3 length: 15
J gene: TRBJ2-5
V gene: TRBV10-3
clone size: NA
CDR3 protein: CAIRTLAGDPETQYF
CDR3 DNA: TGTGCCATCAGGACTCTAGCGGGAGACCCAGAGACCCAGTACTTC